This paragraph covers one T cell receptor beta chain sequence. This sample was taken from a study of blood T cell repertoires in COVID-19. Profiling relied on immunoSEQ multiplex PCR, and the TCRdb table lists in-frame clones only, not all of them. The sample consists of roughly 330,000 clones, around nine tenths of them appearing once. Losses at the gene ends were 4 bases for V and 5 bases for J; bases not matched to a gene: 14. The germline V gene has CDR1 LGHDT and CDR2 YNNKEL (reference sequence). The CDR3 totals 18 residues. The chain combines TRBV3-1 (or the pseudogene TRBV3-2) with TRBJ2-1, with TRBD2 matching over 10 bases. This receptor was taken from a man aged 25 to 40 who had recovered from COVID-19. Sequenced material: PBMCs or T cells enriched from blood (not recorded which). The CDR3 DNA reads TGTGCCAGCAGCCTCCTTTCCCGGCTAGCGGGGGTCGACAATGAGCAGTTCTTC. Translating gives CASSLLSRLAGVDNEQFF.